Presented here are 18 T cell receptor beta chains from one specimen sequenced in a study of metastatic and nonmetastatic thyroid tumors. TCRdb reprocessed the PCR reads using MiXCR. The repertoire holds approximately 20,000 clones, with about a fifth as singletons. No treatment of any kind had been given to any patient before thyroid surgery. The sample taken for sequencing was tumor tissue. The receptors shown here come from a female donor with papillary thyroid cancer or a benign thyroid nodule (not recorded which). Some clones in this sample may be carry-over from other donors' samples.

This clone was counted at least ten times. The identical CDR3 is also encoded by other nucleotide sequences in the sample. The chain's CDR3 is CASSLSTSTDTQYF. CDR3 coding DNA: TGCGCCAGCAGCTTGTCGACTAGCACAGATACGCAGTATTTT. The J gene is TRBJ2-3, the V gene TRBV5-1; D gene ambiguous. Germline loops: CDR1 SGHRS, CDR2 YFSETQ. V was cut by 1 base and J by 0 bases, with 6 bases left in between. The CDR3 is 14 residues long.

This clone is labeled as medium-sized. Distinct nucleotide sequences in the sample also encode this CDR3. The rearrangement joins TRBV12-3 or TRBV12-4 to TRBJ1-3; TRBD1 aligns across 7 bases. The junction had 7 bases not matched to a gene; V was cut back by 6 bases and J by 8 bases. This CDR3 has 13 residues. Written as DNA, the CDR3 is TGTGCCAGCAGCCCCTTAGGGGGCTACACCATATATTTT. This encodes CASSPLGGYTIYF.

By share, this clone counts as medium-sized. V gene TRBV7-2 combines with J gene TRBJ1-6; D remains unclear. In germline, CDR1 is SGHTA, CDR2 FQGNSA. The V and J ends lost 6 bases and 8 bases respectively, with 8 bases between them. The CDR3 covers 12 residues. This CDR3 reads CASRRRDSPLHF. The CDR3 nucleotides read TGTGCCAGCAGGCGGCGGGATTCACCCCTCCACTTT.

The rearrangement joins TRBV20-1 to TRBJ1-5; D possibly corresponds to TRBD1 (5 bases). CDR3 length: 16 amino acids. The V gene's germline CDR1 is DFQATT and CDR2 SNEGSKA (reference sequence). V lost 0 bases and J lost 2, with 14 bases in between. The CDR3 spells CSARDAGVGGNQPQHF. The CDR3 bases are TGCAGTGCTAGAGATGCGGGGGTTGGGGGCAATCAGCCCCAGCATTTT.

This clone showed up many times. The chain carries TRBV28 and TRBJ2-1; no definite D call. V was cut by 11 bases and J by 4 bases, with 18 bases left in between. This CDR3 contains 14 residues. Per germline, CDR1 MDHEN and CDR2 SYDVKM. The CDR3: CALILFCFYNEQFF. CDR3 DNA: TGTGCCTTGATCCTCTTCTGTTTTTACAATGAGCAGTTCTTC.

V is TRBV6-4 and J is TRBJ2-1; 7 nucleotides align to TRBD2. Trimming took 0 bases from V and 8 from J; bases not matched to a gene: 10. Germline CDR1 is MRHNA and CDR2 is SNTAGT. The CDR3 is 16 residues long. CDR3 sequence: CASSDSGGSEIHEQFF. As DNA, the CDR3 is TGTGCCAGCAGTGACTCGGGCGGGAGTGAGATTCATGAGCAGTTCTTC.

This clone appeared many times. The CDR3 loop is CASSLTGNRNQPQHF. Here the CDR3 DNA reads TGTGCCAGCAGCCTCACAGGGAATCGCAATCAGCCCCAGCATTTT. J is TRBJ1-5 and V is TRBV7-2, with a weak D call TRBD1 (6 bases). Germline values: CDR1 SGHTA, CDR2 FQGNSA. The V and J ends lost 5 bases and 2 bases respectively, with 13 bases between them. This CDR3 has 15 amino acids.

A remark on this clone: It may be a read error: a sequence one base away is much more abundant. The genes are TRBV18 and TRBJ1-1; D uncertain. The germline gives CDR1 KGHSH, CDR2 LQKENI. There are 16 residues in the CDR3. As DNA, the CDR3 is TGTGCCAGCTCACTCTTCCTACTGGCGGGGAACACTAAAGCTTTCTTT. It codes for CASSLFLLAGNTKAFF. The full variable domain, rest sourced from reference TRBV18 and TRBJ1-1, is NAGVMQNPRHLVRRRGQEARLRCSPMKGHSHVYWYRQLPEEGLKFMVYLQKENIIDESGMPKERFSAEFPKEGPSILRIQQVVRGDSAAYFCASSLFLLAGNTKAFFGQGTRLTVV.

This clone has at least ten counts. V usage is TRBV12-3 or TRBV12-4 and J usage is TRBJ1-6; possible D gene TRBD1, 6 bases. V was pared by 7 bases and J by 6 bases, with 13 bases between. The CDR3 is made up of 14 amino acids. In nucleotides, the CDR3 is TGTGCCAGCACCACCCAGGGGACTAATTCACCCCTCCACTTT. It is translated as CASTTQGTNSPLHF.

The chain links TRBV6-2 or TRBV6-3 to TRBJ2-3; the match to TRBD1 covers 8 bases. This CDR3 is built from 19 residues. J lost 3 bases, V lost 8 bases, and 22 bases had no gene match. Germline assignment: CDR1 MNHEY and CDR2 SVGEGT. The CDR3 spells CASQLRLNRGTFITDTQYF. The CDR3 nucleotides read TGTGCCAGCCAACTGCGGCTCAACAGGGGGACGTTTATAACAGATACGCAGTATTTT.

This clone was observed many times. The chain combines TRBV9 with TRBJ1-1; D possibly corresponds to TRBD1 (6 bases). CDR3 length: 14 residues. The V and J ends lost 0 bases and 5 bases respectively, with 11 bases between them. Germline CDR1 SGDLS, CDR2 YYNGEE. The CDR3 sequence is CASSVVVGGTEAFF. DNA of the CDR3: TGTGCCAGCAGCGTAGTGGTAGGGGGAACTGAAGCTTTCTTT.

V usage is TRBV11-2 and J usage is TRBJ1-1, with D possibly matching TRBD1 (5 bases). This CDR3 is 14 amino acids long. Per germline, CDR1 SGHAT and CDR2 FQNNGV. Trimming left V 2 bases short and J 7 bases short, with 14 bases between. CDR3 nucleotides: TGTGCCAGCAGCTTATCGGACGGGGCTAATGAAGCTTTCTTT. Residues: CASSLSDGANEAFF. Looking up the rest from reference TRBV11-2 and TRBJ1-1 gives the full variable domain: EAGVAQSPRYKIIEKRQSVAFWCNPISGHATLYWYQQILGQGPKLLIQFQNNGVVDDSQLPKDRFSAERLKGVDSTLKIQPAKLEDSAVYLCASSLSDGANEAFFGQGTRLTVV.

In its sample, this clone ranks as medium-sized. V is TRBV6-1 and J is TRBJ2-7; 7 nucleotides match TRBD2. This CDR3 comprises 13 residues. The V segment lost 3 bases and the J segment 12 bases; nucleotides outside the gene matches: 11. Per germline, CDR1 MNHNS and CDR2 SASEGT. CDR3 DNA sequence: TGTGCCAGCAGTGAGACCAGCGCGGGAGTGACGTACTTC. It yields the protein CASSETSAGVTYF.

In DNA form, the CDR3 reads TGCAGTGCTAGAAACCAAGTAAACTATGGCTACACCTTC. Translated: CSARNQVNYGYTF. The chain combines TRBV20-1 with TRBJ1-2, with D uncertain. CDR1 is DFQATT, CDR2 SNEGSKA, per germline (reference sequence). The CDR3 runs 13 residues. The V end was cut by 2 bases, the J end by 2 bases, with 9 bases between.

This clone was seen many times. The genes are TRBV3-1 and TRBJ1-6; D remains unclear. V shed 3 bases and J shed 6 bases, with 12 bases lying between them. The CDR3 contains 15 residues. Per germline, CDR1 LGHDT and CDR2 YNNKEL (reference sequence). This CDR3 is CASSQGTHGNSPLHF. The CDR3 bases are TGTGCCAGCAGCCAGGGAACCCATGGTAATTCACCCCTCCACTTT.

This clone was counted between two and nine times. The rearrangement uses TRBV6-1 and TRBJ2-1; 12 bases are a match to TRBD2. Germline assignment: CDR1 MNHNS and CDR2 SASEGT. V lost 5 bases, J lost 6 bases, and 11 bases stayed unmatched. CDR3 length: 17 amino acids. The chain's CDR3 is CASSQRPPTSGGNEQFF. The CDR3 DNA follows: TGTGCCAGCAGTCAACGTCCCCCGACTAGCGGGGGCAATGAGCAGTTCTTC.

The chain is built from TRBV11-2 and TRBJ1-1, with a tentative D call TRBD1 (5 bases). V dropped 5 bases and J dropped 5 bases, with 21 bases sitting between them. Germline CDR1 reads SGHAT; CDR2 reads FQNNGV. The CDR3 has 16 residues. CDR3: CASSGAGLVSRTEAFF. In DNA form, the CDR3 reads TGTGCCAGCAGCGGGGCAGGGTTAGTCTCGAGGACTGAAGCTTTCTTT.

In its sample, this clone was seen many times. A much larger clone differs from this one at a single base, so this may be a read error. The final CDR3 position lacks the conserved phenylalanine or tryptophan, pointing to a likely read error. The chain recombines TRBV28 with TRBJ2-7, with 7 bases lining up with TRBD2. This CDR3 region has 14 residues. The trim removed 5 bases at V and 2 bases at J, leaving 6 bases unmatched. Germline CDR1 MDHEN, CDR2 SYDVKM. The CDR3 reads CASSGGGLTYEQYL. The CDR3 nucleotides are TGTGCCAGCAGTGGGGGGGGATTAACCTACGAGCAGTACCTC.